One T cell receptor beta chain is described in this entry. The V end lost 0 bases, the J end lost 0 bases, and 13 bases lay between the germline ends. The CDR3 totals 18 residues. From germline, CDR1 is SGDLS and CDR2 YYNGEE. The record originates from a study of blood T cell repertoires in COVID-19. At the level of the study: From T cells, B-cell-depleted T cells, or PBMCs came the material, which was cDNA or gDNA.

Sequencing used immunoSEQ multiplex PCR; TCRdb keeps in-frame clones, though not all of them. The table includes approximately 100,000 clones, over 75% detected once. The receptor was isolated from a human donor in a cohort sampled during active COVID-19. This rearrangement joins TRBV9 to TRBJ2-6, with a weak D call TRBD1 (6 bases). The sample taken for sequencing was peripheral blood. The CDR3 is CASSVGVGGYSGANVLTF. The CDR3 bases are TGTGCCAGCAGCGTAGGAGTAGGGGGTTACTCTGGGGCCAACGTCCTGACTTTC.